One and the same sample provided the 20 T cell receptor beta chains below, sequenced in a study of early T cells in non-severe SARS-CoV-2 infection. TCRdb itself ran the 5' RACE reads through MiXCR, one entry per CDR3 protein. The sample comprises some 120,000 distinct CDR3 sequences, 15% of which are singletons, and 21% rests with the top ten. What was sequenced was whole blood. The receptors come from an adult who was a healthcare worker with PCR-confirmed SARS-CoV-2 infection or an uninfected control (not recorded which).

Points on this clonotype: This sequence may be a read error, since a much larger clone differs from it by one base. The CDR3 region is CAWIGRNYGYTF. In DNA form, the CDR3 reads TGTGCCTGGATAGGAAGGAACTATGGCTACACCTTC. This rearrangement joins TRBV30 to TRBJ1-2; no reliable D call. There are 12 residues in the CDR3. Trimming stripped 4 bases from V and 2 bases from J, with 8 bases between. Germline V CDR1 and CDR2: GTSNPN, SVGIG (reference sequence).

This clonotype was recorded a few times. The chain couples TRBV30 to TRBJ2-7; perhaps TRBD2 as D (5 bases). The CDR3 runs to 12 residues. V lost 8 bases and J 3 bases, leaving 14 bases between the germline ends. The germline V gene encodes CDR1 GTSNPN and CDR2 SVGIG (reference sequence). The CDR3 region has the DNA TGTGCCGGGCGGGCGGAGAGCTACGAGCAGTACTTC. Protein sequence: CAGRAESYEQYF. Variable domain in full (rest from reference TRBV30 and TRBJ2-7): SQTIHQWPATLVQPVGSPLSLECTVEGTSNPNLYWYRQAAGRGLQLLFYSVGIGQISSEVPQNLSASRPQDRQFILSSKKLLLSDSGFYLCAGRAESYEQYFGPGTRLTVT.

The CDR3 sequence: CASSSWGTDTQYF. CDR3 nucleotides: TGTGCCAGTAGTTCCTGGGGGACAGATACGCAGTATTTT. The chain joins TRBV19 to TRBJ2-3, with D perhaps given as TRBD1 or TRBD2 (5 bases each). Germline CDR1 is LNHDA and CDR2 is SQIVND (reference sequence). CDR3 length: 13 amino acids. Trimming pared 5 bases from V and 3 bases from J, leaving 9 bases between.

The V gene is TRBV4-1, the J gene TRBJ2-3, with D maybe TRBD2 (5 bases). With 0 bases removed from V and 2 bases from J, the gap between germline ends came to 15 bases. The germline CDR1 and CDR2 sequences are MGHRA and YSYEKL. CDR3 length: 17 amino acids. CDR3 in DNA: TGCGCCAGCAGCCAAGATCCCCGGCTAGCATACACAGATACGCAGTATTTT. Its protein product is CASSQDPRLAYTDTQYF.

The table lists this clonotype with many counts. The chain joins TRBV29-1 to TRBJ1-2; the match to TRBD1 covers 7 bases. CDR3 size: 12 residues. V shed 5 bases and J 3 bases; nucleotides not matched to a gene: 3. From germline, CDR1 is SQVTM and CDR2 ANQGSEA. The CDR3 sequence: CSVLGQDYGYTF. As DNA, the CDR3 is TGCAGCGTTCTAGGACAGGACTATGGCTACACCTTC.

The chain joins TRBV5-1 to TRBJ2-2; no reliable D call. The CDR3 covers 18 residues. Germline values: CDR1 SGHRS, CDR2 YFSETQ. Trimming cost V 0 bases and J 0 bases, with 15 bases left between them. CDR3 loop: CASSLVPPGPSNTGELFF. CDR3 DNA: TGCGCCAGCAGCTTGGTTCCCCCCGGACCCTCGAACACCGGGGAGCTGTTTTTT.

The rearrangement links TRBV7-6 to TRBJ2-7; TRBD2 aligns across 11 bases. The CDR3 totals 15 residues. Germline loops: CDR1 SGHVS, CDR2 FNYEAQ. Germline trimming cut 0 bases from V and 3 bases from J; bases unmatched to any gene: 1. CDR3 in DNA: TGTGCCAGCAGCTTAGCTAGCGGGGGGGTCTACGAGCAGTACTTC. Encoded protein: CASSLASGGVYEQYF.

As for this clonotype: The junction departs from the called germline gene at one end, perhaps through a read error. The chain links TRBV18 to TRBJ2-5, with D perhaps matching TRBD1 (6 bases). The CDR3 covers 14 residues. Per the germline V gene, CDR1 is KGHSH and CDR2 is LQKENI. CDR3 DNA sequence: TGTGCCAGCTCCCTGGGACACCTCCAAGAGACCCAGAACTTC. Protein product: CASSLGHLQETQNF. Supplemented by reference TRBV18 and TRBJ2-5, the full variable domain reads NAGVMQNPRHLVRRRGQEARLRCSPMKGHSHVYWYRQLPEEGLKFMVYLQKENIIDESGMPKERFSAEFPKEGPSILRIQQVVRGDSAAYFCASSLGHLQETQNFGPGTRLLVL.

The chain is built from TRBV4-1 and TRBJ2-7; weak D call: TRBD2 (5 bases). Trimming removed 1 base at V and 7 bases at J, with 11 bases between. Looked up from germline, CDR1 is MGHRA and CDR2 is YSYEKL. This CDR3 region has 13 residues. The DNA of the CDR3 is TGCGCCAGCAGCCAAGTGGTCCGCGGGGAGCAGTACTTC. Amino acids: CASSQVVRGEQYF.

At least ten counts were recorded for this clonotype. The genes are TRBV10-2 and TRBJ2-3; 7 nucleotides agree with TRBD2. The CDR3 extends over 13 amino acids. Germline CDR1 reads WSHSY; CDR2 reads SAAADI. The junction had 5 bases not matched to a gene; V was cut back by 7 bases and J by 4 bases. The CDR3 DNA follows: TGCGCCAGCATTGACGGGGGGTCAGATACGCAGTATTTT. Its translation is CASIDGGSDTQYF.

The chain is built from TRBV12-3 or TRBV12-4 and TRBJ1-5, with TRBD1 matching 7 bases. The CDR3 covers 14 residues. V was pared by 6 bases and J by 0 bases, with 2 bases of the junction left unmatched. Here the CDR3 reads CASRGQLSNQPQHF. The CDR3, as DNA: TGTGCCAGCAGGGGACAGCTTAGCAATCAGCCCCAGCATTTT.

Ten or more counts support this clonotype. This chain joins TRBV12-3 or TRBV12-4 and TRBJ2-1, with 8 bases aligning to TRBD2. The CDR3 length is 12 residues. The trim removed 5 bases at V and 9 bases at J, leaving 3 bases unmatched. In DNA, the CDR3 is TGTGCCAGCAGTCCGGGACTAGTTGAGCAGTTCTTC. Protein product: CASSPGLVEQFF.

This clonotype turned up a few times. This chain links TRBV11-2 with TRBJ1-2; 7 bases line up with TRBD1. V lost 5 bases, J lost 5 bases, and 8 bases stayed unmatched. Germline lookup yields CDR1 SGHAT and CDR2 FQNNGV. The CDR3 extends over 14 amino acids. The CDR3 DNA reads TGTGCCAGCAGCCGGGACAGAAAAGGATATGGCTACACCTTC. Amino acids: CASSRDRKGYGYTF.

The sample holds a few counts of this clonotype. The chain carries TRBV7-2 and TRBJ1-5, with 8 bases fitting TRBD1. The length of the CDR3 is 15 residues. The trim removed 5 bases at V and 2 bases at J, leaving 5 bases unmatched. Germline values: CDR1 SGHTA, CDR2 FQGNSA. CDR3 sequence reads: CASSQGQGGNQPQHF. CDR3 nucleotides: TGTGCCAGCAGCCAAGGACAGGGCGGCAATCAGCCCCAGCATTTT.

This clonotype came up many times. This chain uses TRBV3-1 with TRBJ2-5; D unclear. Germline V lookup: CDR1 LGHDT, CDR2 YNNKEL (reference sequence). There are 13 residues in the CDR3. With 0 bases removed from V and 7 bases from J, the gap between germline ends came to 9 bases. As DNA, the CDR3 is TGTGCCAGCAGCCAAGACTACGTGGGGACCCAGTACTTC. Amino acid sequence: CASSQDYVGTQYF.

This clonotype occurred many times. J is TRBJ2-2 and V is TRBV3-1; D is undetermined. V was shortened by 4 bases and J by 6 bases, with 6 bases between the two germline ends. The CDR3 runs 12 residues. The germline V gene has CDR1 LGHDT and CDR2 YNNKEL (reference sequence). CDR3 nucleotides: TGTGCCAGCAGCCTTGTCGCCGGGGAGCTGTTTTTT. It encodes CASSLVAGELFF. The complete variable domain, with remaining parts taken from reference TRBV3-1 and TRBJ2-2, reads DTAVSQTPKYLVTQMGNDKSIKCEQNLGHDTMYWYKQDSKKFLKIMFSYNNKELIINETVPNRFSPKSPDKAHLNLHINSLELGDSAVYFCASSLVAGELFFGEGSRLTVL.

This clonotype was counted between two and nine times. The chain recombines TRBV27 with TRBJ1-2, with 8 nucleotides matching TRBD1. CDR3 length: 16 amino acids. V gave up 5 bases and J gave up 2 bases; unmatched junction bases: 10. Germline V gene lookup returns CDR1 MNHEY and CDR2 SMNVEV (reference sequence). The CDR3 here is CASSLTWDRRNYGYTF. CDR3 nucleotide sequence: TGTGCCAGCAGTCTAACTTGGGACAGGCGGAACTATGGCTACACCTTC.

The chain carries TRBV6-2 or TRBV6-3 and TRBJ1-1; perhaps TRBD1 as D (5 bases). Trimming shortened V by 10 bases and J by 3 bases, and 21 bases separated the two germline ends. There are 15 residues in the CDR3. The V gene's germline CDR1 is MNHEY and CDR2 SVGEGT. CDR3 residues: CATIRPPGGYTEAFF. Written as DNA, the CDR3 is TGTGCCACCATCCGTCCCCCCGGGGGTTACACTGAAGCTTTCTTT.

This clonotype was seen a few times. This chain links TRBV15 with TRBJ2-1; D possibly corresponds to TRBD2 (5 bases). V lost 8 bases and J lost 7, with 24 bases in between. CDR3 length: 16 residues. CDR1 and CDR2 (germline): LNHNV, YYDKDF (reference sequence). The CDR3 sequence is CATSRGRSGMVNEQFF. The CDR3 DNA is TGTGCCACCTCACGTGGGCGAAGCGGTATGGTGAATGAGCAGTTCTTC.

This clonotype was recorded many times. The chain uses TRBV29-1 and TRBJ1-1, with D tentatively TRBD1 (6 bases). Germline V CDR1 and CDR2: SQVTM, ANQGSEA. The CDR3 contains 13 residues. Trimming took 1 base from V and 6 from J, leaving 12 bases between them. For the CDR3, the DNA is TGCAGCGTTGAAGGACAGGCTGCGTCTGAAGCTTTCTTT. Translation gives CSVEGQAASEAFF.